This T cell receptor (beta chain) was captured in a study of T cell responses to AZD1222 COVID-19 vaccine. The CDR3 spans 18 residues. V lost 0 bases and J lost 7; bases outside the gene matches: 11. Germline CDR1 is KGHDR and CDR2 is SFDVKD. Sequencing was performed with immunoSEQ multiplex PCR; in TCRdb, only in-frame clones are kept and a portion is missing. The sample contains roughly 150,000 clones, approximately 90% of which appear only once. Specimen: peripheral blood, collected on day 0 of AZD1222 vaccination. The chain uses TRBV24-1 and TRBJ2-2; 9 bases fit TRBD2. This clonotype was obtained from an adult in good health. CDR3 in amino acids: CATSDLHGGLAGLGELFF. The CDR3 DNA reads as TGTGCCACCAGTGATTTGCATGGTGGGCTAGCGGGACTCGGGGAGCTGTTTTTT.